One and the same sample provided the 29 T cell receptor beta chains below, sequenced in a study of control samples from healthy donors and cancer patients. Repertoires were generated with immunoSEQ multiplex PCR, while TCRdb's copy carries only in-frame clones and drops some. The sample has more than 85,000 clones, roughly 90% seen once. The sequenced sample consisted of PBMCs. Source of these receptors: a woman aged 55-70 years with lung cancer.

The chain couples TRBV27 to TRBJ1-6; no firm D call. V was shortened by 3 bases and J by 10 bases, with 13 bases between the two germline ends. The CDR3 is 14 amino acids. Germline loops: CDR1 MNHEY, CDR2 SMNVEV (reference sequence). The CDR3 loop reads CASSFPPPGSPLHF. The DNA for the CDR3 is TGTGCCAGCAGTTTCCCTCCCCCCGGGTCACCCCTCCACTTT.

The chain couples TRBV9 to TRBJ1-1, with D unresolved. Germline V gene data show CDR1 as SGDLS and CDR2 as YYNGEE. This CDR3 has 13 amino acids. Trimming shortened V by 0 bases and J by 5 bases, and 8 bases separated the two germline ends. As DNA, the CDR3 is TGTGCCAGCAGCGTAGTGTGGGATACTGAAGCTTTCTTT. Protein product: CASSVVWDTEAFF.

The V call is TRBV5-1, the J call TRBJ1-1; no clear D gene. The CDR3 consists of 15 residues. The germline V gene encodes CDR1 SGHRS and CDR2 YFSETQ. V shed 5 bases and J shed 8 bases, with 22 bases lying between them. DNA of the CDR3: TGCGCCAGCAGTTCTAGGGAGGCGGCCGGTGGGGAAGCTTTCTTT. This codes for CASSSREAAGGEAFF.

The rearrangement links TRBV6-6 to TRBJ1-6; 7 bases align to TRBD1. J gave up 8 bases and V 4 bases, and 5 bases lay outside the gene matches. Per the germline V gene, CDR1 is MNHNY and CDR2 is SVGAGI (reference sequence). This CDR3 region has 14 residues. Here the CDR3 DNA reads TGTGCCAGCAGTTTCACAGGGGAGGATTCACCCCTCCACTTT. It encodes CASSFTGEDSPLHF.

This chain joins TRBV6-5 and TRBJ2-3; TRBD1 matches at 11 bases. The trim removed 5 bases at V and 2 bases at J, leaving 3 bases unmatched. Per the germline V gene, CDR1 is MNHEY and CDR2 is SVGAGI. The CDR3 totals 15 residues. CDR3 bases: TGTGCCAGCAGTCCGGGACAGGGGGTCACAGATACGCAGTATTTT. Translated, it gives CASSPGQGVTDTQYF.

The chain uses TRBV30 and TRBJ2-2, with 12 bases aligning to TRBD2. This CDR3 comprises 14 residues. Germline CDR1 GTSNPN, CDR2 SVGIG (reference sequence). V gave up 2 bases and J gave up 10 bases; unmatched junction bases: 5. CDR3 DNA sequence: TGTGCCTGGAGTACTGGACTAGCGGGACTGGAGCTGTTTTTT. As protein: CAWSTGLAGLELFF.

This chain uses TRBV28 with TRBJ2-7, with TRBD2 matching 7 bases. V lost 2 bases to trimming and J lost 1 base; unmatched junction nucleotides: 8. Looked up from germline, CDR1 is MDHEN and CDR2 is SYDVKM. This CDR3 comprises 16 residues. In DNA form, the CDR3 reads TGTGCCAGCAGTTTACCCGTGGCGGGGGTTTCCTACGAGCAGTACTTC. Its protein product is CASSLPVAGVSYEQYF.

This clone occurred once. V is TRBV5-4 and J is TRBJ2-2; the D gene is possibly TRBD1 (6 bases). Trimming took 4 bases from V and 7 from J, leaving 11 bases between them. The CDR3 has 13 amino acids. Germline values: CDR1 SGHNT, CDR2 YYREEE (reference sequence). The CDR3 region has the DNA TGTGCCAGCAGCCCCCAGGGGATCGGGGAGCTGTTTTTT. It encodes CASSPQGIGELFF.

The chain uses TRBV18 and TRBJ1-3; D unresolved. With 4 bases removed from V and 0 bases from J, the gap between germline ends came to 7 bases. Germline V CDR1 and CDR2: KGHSH, LQKENI. The CDR3 extends over 14 amino acids. CDR3 sequence: CASSLGSSGNTIYF. The CDR3 region has the DNA TGTGCCAGCTCACTCGGGTCCTCTGGAAACACCATATATTTT. Full variable domain (remainder filled in from reference TRBV18 and TRBJ1-3): NAGVMQNPRHLVRRRGQEARLRCSPMKGHSHVYWYRQLPEEGLKFMVYLQKENIIDESGMPKERFSAEFPKEGPSILRIQQVVRGDSAAYFCASSLGSSGNTIYFGEGSWLTVV.

The chain is built from TRBV9 and TRBJ1-2; no clear D gene. Trimming pared 0 bases from V and 0 bases from J, leaving 9 bases between. The CDR3 contains 15 residues. The V gene's germline CDR1 is SGDLS and CDR2 YYNGEE. The CDR3 spells CASSVGGSSNYGYTF. CDR3 DNA sequence: TGTGCCAGCAGCGTAGGCGGCAGCTCTAACTATGGCTACACCTTC. Together with reference TRBV9 and TRBJ1-2, the CDR3 gives the full variable domain: DSGVTQTPKHLITATGQRVTLRCSPRSGDLSVYWYQQSLDQGLQFLIQYYNGEERAKGNILERFSAQQFPDLHSELNLSSLELGDSALYFCASSVGGSSNYGYTFGSGTRLTVV.

This chain uses TRBV2 with TRBJ1-4; tentative D call: TRBD1 (5 bases). The germline V gene encodes CDR1 SNHLY and CDR2 FYNNEI. This CDR3 spans 14 amino acids. Trimming removed 2 bases at V and 5 bases at J, with 9 bases between. The chain's CDR3 is CASSEQGGNEKLFF. The CDR3 DNA follows: TGTGCCAGCAGTGAACAGGGCGGAAATGAAAAACTGTTTTTT.

This clone was detected once. This CDR3 is also generated by other DNA sequences in the sample. The chain joins TRBV24-1 to TRBJ2-1; TRBD2 matches 7 bases. This CDR3 has 15 amino acids. The V and J ends lost 4 bases and 4 bases, in that order; junction bases with no gene match: 6. Germline CDR1 is KGHDR and CDR2 is SFDVKD. This CDR3 is CATSEGLTGYNEQFF. The CDR3 region has the DNA TGTGCCACCAGTGAGGGACTAACGGGGTACAATGAGCAGTTCTTC.

V gene TRBV5-4 combines with J gene TRBJ2-5; D possibly corresponds to TRBD1 (5 bases). Germline-derived CDR1 and CDR2 are SGHNT and YYREEE (reference sequence). This CDR3 has 16 amino acids. V was clipped by 0 bases and J by 1 base, with 13 bases between them. CDR3 sequence reads: CASSLGGQGAQETQYF. The CDR3 coding sequence is TGTGCCAGCAGCTTGGGTGGGCAGGGCGCCCAAGAGACCCAGTACTTC.

J is TRBJ2-1 and V is TRBV28, with no clear D. The germline V and J ends were trimmed by 6 bases and 5 bases, with 5 bases remaining between them. The CDR3 extends over 11 amino acids. Germline CDR1 is MDHEN and CDR2 is SYDVKM. The CDR3 DNA sequence: TGTGCCAGCAGATCGAACAATGAGCAGTTCTTC. Protein: CASRSNNEQFF.

V is TRBV7-9 and J is TRBJ1-1; D unresolved. This CDR3 contains 15 residues. The V end lost 2 bases, the J end lost 5 bases, and 15 bases lay between the germline ends. Germline CDR1 is SEHNR and CDR2 is FQNEAQ (reference sequence). The CDR3 here is CASSLSWVGGTEAFF. CDR3 bases: TGTGCCAGCAGCTTATCTTGGGTCGGAGGGACTGAAGCTTTCTTT.

The rearrangement links TRBV5-1 to TRBJ1-4, with D uncertain. The CDR3 totals 18 residues. Looked up from germline, CDR1 is SGHRS and CDR2 is YFSETQ. V was shortened by 0 bases and J by 0 bases, with 15 bases between the two germline ends. Written as DNA, the CDR3 is TGCGCCAGCAGCTTGGCCCCCACCCCAGCGGCAACTAATGAAAAACTGTTTTTT. It is translated as CASSLAPTPAATNEKLFF.

The V call is TRBV7-6, the J call TRBJ1-5, with a possible D match to TRBD1 (5 bases). The V gene's germline CDR1 is SGHVS and CDR2 FNYEAQ. The CDR3 consists of 16 residues. V lost 1 base and J lost 0, with 10 bases in between. The CDR3 nucleotides are TGTGCCAGCAGCTTAGGAGGACAATATAGCAATCAGCCCCAGCATTTT. Translation gives CASSLGGQYSNQPQHF.

CDR3 nucleotide sequence: TGTGCCAGCAGCTCCGGACAGGGGGCGGAAGGCTACACCTTC. Protein sequence: CASSSGQGAEGYTF. This sequence joins TRBV7-3 and TRBJ1-2, with 11 bases matching TRBD1. CDR1 is SGHTA and CDR2 is FQGTGA in the germline V gene. The CDR3 extends over 14 amino acids. V trimming: 4 bases; J trimming: 8 bases; junction bases outside the gene matches: 6.

The chain is built from TRBV7-2 and TRBJ1-2; 9 nucleotides line up with TRBD1. Germline loops: CDR1 SGHTA, CDR2 FQGNSA. The CDR3 length is 12 residues. Germline trimming cut 9 bases from V and 8 bases from J; bases unmatched to any gene: 7. The CDR3 sequence: CARKTGGGGYTF. CDR3 DNA: TGTGCCAGAAAGACAGGGGGTGGAGGCTACACCTTC.

The CDR3 loop is CASSPRGDGEKLFF. Here the CDR3 DNA reads TGTGCCAGCAGCCCGCGAGGGGACGGGGAAAAACTGTTTTTT. The chain has TRBV7-9 and TRBJ1-4, with D possibly being TRBD1 (5 bases). The CDR3 runs 14 residues. The germline V gene has CDR1 SEHNR and CDR2 FQNEAQ (reference sequence). Trimming left V 5 bases short and J 8 bases short, with 15 bases between.

The chain has TRBV29-1 and TRBJ1-1, with D possibly TRBD1 on 5 matching bases. The V end was cut by 2 bases, the J end by 3 bases, with 13 bases between. Germline V gene data show CDR1 as SQVTM and CDR2 as ANQGSEA. The CDR3 runs 14 residues. The CDR3 here is CSVEKWGLDTEAFF. For the CDR3, the DNA is TGCAGCGTTGAAAAGTGGGGCCTGGACACTGAAGCTTTCTTT.

The rearrangement links TRBV7-2 to TRBJ2-7, with TRBD1 matching 9 bases. Germline V gene sequence: CDR1 SGHTA, CDR2 FQGNSA. V lost 1 base and J lost 3; bases outside the gene matches: 4. The CDR3 has 15 residues. For the CDR3, the DNA is TGTGCCAGCAGCTTAGACCGGGACAGGGTCTACGAGCAGTACTTC. It encodes CASSLDRDRVYEQYF.

The chain recombines TRBV6-5 with TRBJ1-2, with D uncertain. The CDR3 is 11 amino acids. V lost 4 bases to trimming and J lost 7 bases, with 7 bases between them. CDR1 is MNHEY, CDR2 SVGAGI, per germline. The CDR3 here is CASSSTGGYTF. In DNA, the CDR3 is TGTGCCAGCAGTTCGACGGGTGGCTACACCTTC.

There are a few counts of this clone. The chain carries TRBV5-8 and TRBJ1-5; 7 bases match TRBD1. Per germline, CDR1 SGHTS and CDR2 YDEGEE. CDR3 size: 17 residues. V trimming: 7 bases; J trimming: 1 base; junction bases outside the gene matches: 14. The CDR3 nucleotides are TGTGCCAGCTCGCCGTGGCAGGGGGTCGCGAGCAATCAGCCCCAGCATTTT. Translated, it gives CASSPWQGVASNQPQHF.

This clone was recorded once. The J gene is TRBJ1-5, the V gene TRBV6-2 or TRBV6-3; possible D gene TRBD1, 6 bases. CDR1 is MNHEY, CDR2 SVGEGT, per germline. CDR3 size: 13 residues. Trimming took off 6 bases at V and 3 bases at J, with 9 bases between the two ends. CDR3 sequence reads: CASSWDNNQPQHF. CDR3 DNA sequence: TGTGCCAGCAGCTGGGACAACAATCAGCCCCAGCATTTT.

The genes are TRBV24-1 and TRBJ2-1; 9 bases are a match to TRBD1. V lost 4 bases, J lost 6 bases, and 9 bases stayed unmatched. CDR3 size: 16 residues. Germline V gene sequence: CDR1 KGHDR, CDR2 SFDVKD. The DNA for the CDR3 is TGTGCCACCAGTGACCCACCGGGACAGGGAGGCAATGAGCAGTTCTTC. This sequence encodes CATSDPPGQGGNEQFF.

In its sample, this clone was seen a few times. The rearrangement joins TRBV13 to TRBJ1-6; D unclear. The CDR3 is made up of 16 amino acids. V dropped 0 bases and J dropped 8 bases, with 14 bases sitting between them. The germline gives CDR1 PRHDT, CDR2 FYEKMQ (reference sequence). Here the CDR3 reads CASSLGGGFRYSPLHF. The CDR3 nucleotides are TGTGCCAGCAGCTTAGGGGGCGGGTTTCGATATTCACCCCTCCACTTT.

The chain links TRBV12-5 to TRBJ2-3; D may be TRBD2 (5 bases). Trimming stripped 5 bases from V and 10 bases from J, with 13 bases between. The CDR3 extends over 12 amino acids. The germline V gene encodes CDR1 LGHNT and CDR2 FRNRAP. CDR3 sequence reads: CASGRSLEAQYF. As DNA, the CDR3 is TGTGCTAGTGGTCGTAGCCTGGAGGCGCAGTATTTT.

V is TRBV9 and J is TRBJ2-6; a weak D match, TRBD1 (6 bases). The V gene lost 0 bases and the J gene lost 5 bases, with 18 bases spanning the gap. Germline V gene lookup returns CDR1 SGDLS and CDR2 YYNGEE. This CDR3 has 18 amino acids. DNA of the CDR3: TGTGCCAGCAGCGTAGCCGACAGGACGGTTCTTAGGGCCAACGTCCTGACTTTC. This encodes CASSVADRTVLRANVLTF.